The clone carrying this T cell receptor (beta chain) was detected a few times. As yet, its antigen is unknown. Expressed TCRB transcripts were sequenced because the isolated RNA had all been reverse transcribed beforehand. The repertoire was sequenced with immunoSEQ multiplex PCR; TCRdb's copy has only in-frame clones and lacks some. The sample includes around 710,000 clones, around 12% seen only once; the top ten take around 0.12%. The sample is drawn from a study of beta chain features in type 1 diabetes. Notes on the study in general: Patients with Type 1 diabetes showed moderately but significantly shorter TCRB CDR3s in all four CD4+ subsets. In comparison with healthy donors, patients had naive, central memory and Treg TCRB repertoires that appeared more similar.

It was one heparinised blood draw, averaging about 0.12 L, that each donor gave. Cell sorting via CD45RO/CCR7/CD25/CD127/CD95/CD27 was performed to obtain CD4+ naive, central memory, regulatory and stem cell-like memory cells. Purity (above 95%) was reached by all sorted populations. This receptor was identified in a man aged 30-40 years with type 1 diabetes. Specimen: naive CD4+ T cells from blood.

The CDR3 coding sequence is TGTGCCAGCATGCAGGGATTTGGAGAAAAACTGTTTTTT. Translating gives CASMQGFGEKLFF. This rearrangement joins TRBV7-2 to TRBJ1-4; possibly TRBD1 for D (5 bases). The germline V gene encodes CDR1 SGHTA and CDR2 FQGNSA. V was trimmed by 7 bases and J by 8 bases, leaving 14 bases between them. This CDR3 is 13 amino acids long.